Detailed here is one T cell receptor beta chain. There is no known antigen for this receptor. Per-nucleotide qualities are absent, and no much larger clonotype sits a single base away. The record originates from a study of T cell repertoires in cytomegalovirus infection (dated by TCRdb to about 2019). About the study as a whole: Alongside well-studied HLA-B-restricted epitopes, the peptide stimulations were aimed at recently identified HLA-C-restricted CMV epitopes, whose presentation resists viral immunomodulation. Donor HLA type was relevant to the analysis, because carriage of CMV infection together with the matching HLA type was indicated by public TCR beta signatures.

What the treatment or condition label conveys for this sample: in vitro stimulation with specific CMV peptide epitopes to enrich CMV-specific T cells. The sequencer was an Illumina HiSeq 1500. TCRdb trimmed public reads at Q25 via fastp, called clones via MiXCR and kept in-frame beta chains. Each record represents a unique CDR3 protein, reported with the most common genes and DNA among its rows. The sample table shows some 500,000 distinct CDR3 sequences, and approximately 40% are seen once. The top ten constitute 40% to 60% of the sample. CDR1 and CDR2 are read off the germline V gene as SGHTA and FQGTGA. V has 6 bases trimmed and J has 2 bases trimmed; junction bases matching no gene number 3. The CDR3 runs 14 amino acids, cysteine and phenylalanine included. The entry retains the CDR3 DNA only, 42 bases that are in frame from base 1. What the research found in general, with its limitations: In the ex vivo response, HLA-C-restricted CMV-specific TCR beta clonotypes were dominant, and in two of eight donors the single most frequent clonotype came from this HLA-C-restricted group. Cumulative frequency of public TCR beta family members discriminated carriers of CMV infection plus the relevant HLA type in this cohort and an independent 352-donor cohort.

The sequences come from cultured PBMCs, collected from culture after CMV antigen stimulation. The TCR sequence derives from a human donor in good health (CMV status not recorded). Some clones in this sample may be carry-over from other donors' samples. Recombination joined TRBV7-3 with TRBJ1-2, and TRBD1 aligns with 10 junction nucleotides. The base sequence is TGTGCCAGCAGTAGACAGGGGGCGAACTATGGCTACACCTTC. It specifies CASSRQGANYGYTF.